The rows below give T cell receptor beta chains drawn from one sample of a study of regulatory T cells in long-lasting Graves disease. TCRdb re-called the multiplex PCR reads with MiXCR, one entry per CDR3 protein. The table includes 250,000 to 400,000 distinct CDR3 sequences, more than 15% detected once. The sample in question was peripheral blood mononuclear cells (PBMCs), obtained at new diagnosis, from a patient treated with antithyroid drugs. These receptors came from a female donor with Graves disease. The CDR3 runs from the conserved cysteine through the conserved F or W. The D gene is left open where the match is weak. Size is stated for part of the rows, as once, few or many counts, or as a class when the clone is expanded.

v_call: TRBV20-1
j_call: TRBJ2-3
d_call: -
clone_size: few
cdr3_nt: TGCAGTGGGCGGCGGCGGGAAAGGTCAGATACGCAGTATTTT
cdr3_aa: CSGRRRERSDTQYF

v_call: TRBV11-2
j_call: TRBJ2-1
d_call: TRBD1
clone_size: many
cdr3_nt: TGTGCCAGCAGCCAGGACAGGGGTTCATACAATGAGCAGTTCTTC
cdr3_aa: CASSQDRGSYNEQFF

v_call: TRBV28
j_call: TRBJ2-7
d_call: -
clone_size: many
cdr3_nt: TGTGCCAGCACCCTCGAGGGGGAGGACGAGCAGTACTTC
cdr3_aa: CASTLEGEDEQYF

v_call: TRBV19
j_call: TRBJ2-2
d_call: -
clone_size: many
cdr3_nt: TGTGCCAGTAGCGCTAGCGCGAACACCGGGGAGCTGTTTTTT
cdr3_aa: CASSASANTGELFF

v_call: TRBV2
j_call: TRBJ1-5
d_call: -
clone_size: many
cdr3_nt: TGTGCCAGCAGTGGACGGAATATCAATCAGCCCCAGCATTTT
cdr3_aa: CASSGRNINQPQHF

v_call: TRBV2
j_call: TRBJ2-1
d_call: -
clone_size: many
cdr3_nt: TGTGCCAGCTCCCGAGTAGGGGGAGGCAATGAGCAGTTCTTC
cdr3_aa: CASSRVGGGNEQFF

v_call: TRBV4-1
j_call: TRBJ2-1
d_call: -
clone_size: -
cdr3_nt: TGCGCCAGCAGCCAAGAGATATGGTCCACCTTGGGTGGGCAGTTCTTC
cdr3_aa: CASSQEIWSTLGGQFF

v_call: TRBV7-9
j_call: TRBJ2-2
d_call: -
clone_size: -
cdr3_nt: TGTGCCAGCAGCTTCCCGCCAGGGCGGCCAGTCACCGGGGAGCTGTTTTTT
cdr3_aa: CASSFPPGRPVTGELFF

v_call: TRBV12-3/TRBV12-4
j_call: TRBJ1-2
d_call: TRBD1
clone_size: -
cdr3_nt: TGTGCCAGCAGATACCAGGGGGCGGTTGAGGTGTATGGCTACACCTTC
cdr3_aa: CASRYQGAVEVYGYTF

v_call: TRBV6-2/TRBV6-3
j_call: TRBJ1-5
d_call: TRBD1
clone_size: many
cdr3_nt: TGTGCCAGCACCCTGGACAGGGGAAGCAATCAGCCCCAGCATTTT
cdr3_aa: CASTLDRGSNQPQHF

v_call: TRBV20-1
j_call: TRBJ1-1
d_call: -
clone_size: many
cdr3_nt: TGCAGTGCTCCCCAGGGGTTGGGAATGAACACTGAAGCTTTCTTT
cdr3_aa: CSAPQGLGMNTEAFF

v_call: TRBV28
j_call: TRBJ2-3
d_call: -
clone_size: many
cdr3_nt: TGTGCCAGCCAAGGGCCCCAGGAGGTAGATACGCAGTATTTT
cdr3_aa: CASQGPQEVDTQYF

v_call: TRBV10-3
j_call: TRBJ2-7
d_call: -
clone_size: -
cdr3_nt: TGTGCCATCAGTGCCGAGGCCCAGGGCGACGAGCAGTACTTC
cdr3_aa: CAISAEAQGDEQYF

v_call: TRBV7-9
j_call: TRBJ2-1
d_call: TRBD1
clone_size: many
cdr3_nt: TGTGCCAGCAGCTTGGACCCGGGACAGGGGGACAATGAGCAGTTCTTC
cdr3_aa: CASSLDPGQGDNEQFF

v_call: TRBV28
j_call: TRBJ1-2
d_call: -
clone_size: few
cdr3_nt: TGTGCCAGCAGTTTTGCGGATCTCTATGGCTACACCTTC
cdr3_aa: CASSFADLYGYTF

v_call: TRBV12-3/TRBV12-4
j_call: TRBJ2-1
d_call: -
clone_size: many
cdr3_nt: TGTGCCAGCGGGATCTATCCTGAGCAGTTCTTC
cdr3_aa: CASGIYPEQFF

v_call: TRBV11-3
j_call: TRBJ1-3
d_call: TRBD1
clone_size: many
cdr3_nt: TGTGCCAGCAGCCTGACAGGGGTACCGAACACCATATATTTT
cdr3_aa: CASSLTGVPNTIYF

v_call: TRBV18
j_call: TRBJ1-1
d_call: TRBD1
clone_size: -
cdr3_nt: TGTGCCAGCTCACCACTCGGAGGGGGCATGAACACTGAAGCTTTCTTT
cdr3_aa: CASSPLGGGMNTEAFF

v_call: TRBV2
j_call: TRBJ2-7
d_call: -
clone_size: many
cdr3_nt: TGTGCCAGCAGTGAAACAGAGTTTACCTACGAGCAGTACTTC
cdr3_aa: CASSETEFTYEQYF

v_call: TRBV24-1
j_call: TRBJ2-2
d_call: TRBD2
clone_size: many
cdr3_nt: TGTGCCACCAGTGATGGTCTAGCGGGGAACACCGGGGAGCTGTTTTTT
cdr3_aa: CATSDGLAGNTGELFF

v_call: TRBV6-1
j_call: TRBJ2-2
d_call: TRBD1
clone_size: -
cdr3_nt: TGTGCCAGCAGTGTAGGACAGGACGCGAACACCGGGGAGCTGTTTTTT
cdr3_aa: CASSVGQDANTGELFF

v_call: TRBV28
j_call: TRBJ2-3
d_call: TRBD1
clone_size: -
cdr3_nt: TGTGCCAGCAGTCAAGAGACCGGGACAGGGCCCACAGATACGCAGTATTTT
cdr3_aa: CASSQETGTGPTDTQYF

v_call: TRBV20-1
j_call: TRBJ1-3
d_call: -
clone_size: -
cdr3_nt: TGCAGTGCCCGAGCCAGCTACTCTGGAAACACCATATATTTT
cdr3_aa: CSARASYSGNTIYF

v_call: TRBV20-1
j_call: TRBJ2-1
d_call: TRBD2
clone_size: -
cdr3_nt: TGCAGTGCTAGAAGCTATAGCGGGAGGAGGTACAATGAGCAGTTCTTC
cdr3_aa: CSARSYSGRRYNEQFF

v_call: TRBV2
j_call: TRBJ2-4
d_call: -
clone_size: -
cdr3_nt: TGTGCCAGCAATCGCCAAGGCCCGAGGTCGTTCTTC
cdr3_aa: CASNRQGPRSFF

v_call: TRBV9
j_call: TRBJ2-3
d_call: TRBD2
clone_size: many
cdr3_nt: TGTGCCAGCAGCACTTCAGCGGGAGTGTTGGGAGATACGCAGTATTTT
cdr3_aa: CASSTSAGVLGDTQYF

v_call: TRBV5-1
j_call: TRBJ1-2
d_call: -
clone_size: many
cdr3_nt: TGCGCCAGCAGCCCGCAGACGGGGGTGTCTGAGGCCGGCACCTTC
cdr3_aa: CASSPQTGVSEAGTF

v_call: TRBV7-9
j_call: TRBJ2-5
d_call: TRBD2
clone_size: many
cdr3_nt: TGTGCCAGCACCCTAGTTGGGACTAGCGGGAGACAGAAAGAGACCCAGTACTTC
cdr3_aa: CASTLVGTSGRQKETQYF

v_call: TRBV19
j_call: TRBJ2-7
d_call: TRBD2
clone_size: many
cdr3_nt: TGTGCCAGTAGTATGACTAGCGGGAATATGAGGGAGCAGTACTTC
cdr3_aa: CASSMTSGNMREQYF

v_call: TRBV7-6
j_call: TRBJ1-3
d_call: TRBD1
clone_size: few
cdr3_nt: TGTGCCAGCAGCCTTCGGACAGGGGGAAGAGGAAACACCATATATTTT
cdr3_aa: CASSLRTGGRGNTIYF

v_call: TRBV2
j_call: TRBJ2-3
d_call: -
clone_size: many
cdr3_nt: TGTGCCAGCACCGGGGAGTCAGATACGCAGTATTTT
cdr3_aa: CASTGESDTQYF

v_call: TRBV7-9
j_call: TRBJ1-2
d_call: -
clone_size: many
cdr3_nt: TGTGCCAGCAGCTTATCAGAAGGCTCAAACTATGGCTACACCTTC
cdr3_aa: CASSLSEGSNYGYTF

v_call: TRBV19
j_call: TRBJ2-3
d_call: -
clone_size: many
cdr3_nt: TGTGCCAGTAGCCCTGGGGCGTATAGGAGGGAGGGACAACCGTCCCCAGATACGCAGTATTTT
cdr3_aa: CASSPGAYRREGQPSPDTQYF

v_call: TRBV27
j_call: TRBJ2-7
d_call: TRBD2
clone_size: few
cdr3_nt: TGTGCCAGCAGTAATATAGGCGGGAGTACCAACGAGCAGTACTTC
cdr3_aa: CASSNIGGSTNEQYF

v_call: TRBV2
j_call: TRBJ2-7
d_call: TRBD1
clone_size: many
cdr3_nt: TGTGCCAGCGGAGGACAGGGGTTCTACGAGCAGTACTTC
cdr3_aa: CASGGQGFYEQYF

v_call: TRBV27
j_call: TRBJ2-7
d_call: -
clone_size: -
cdr3_nt: TGTGCCAGCAGTCCATTAGGGGGTCGGGAGACCCACGAGCAGTACTTC
cdr3_aa: CASSPLGGRETHEQYF

v_call: TRBV30
j_call: TRBJ2-1
d_call: TRBD2
clone_size: few
cdr3_nt: TGTGCCTGGAGTGTGGGTGCGGGAGTGGGTAATGAGCAGTTCTTC
cdr3_aa: CAWSVGAGVGNEQFF

v_call: TRBV12-3/TRBV12-4
j_call: TRBJ1-5
d_call: -
clone_size: many
cdr3_nt: TGTGCCAGCACTTACGACAGGAATCAGCCCCAGCATTTT
cdr3_aa: CASTYDRNQPQHF

v_call: TRBV30
j_call: TRBJ1-1
d_call: -
clone_size: many
cdr3_nt: TGTGCCTGGAGTGTCTGGGGGGGAATGAACACTGAAGCTTTCTTT
cdr3_aa: CAWSVWGGMNTEAFF

v_call: TRBV6-5
j_call: TRBJ2-3
d_call: -
clone_size: many
cdr3_nt: TGTGCCAGCAGTTACTCGATGGGCCGACCGCAGTATTTT
cdr3_aa: CASSYSMGRPQYF

v_call: TRBV19
j_call: TRBJ1-6
d_call: -
clone_size: many
cdr3_nt: TGTGCCAGCAACAGCGGAGTTACCAATTCACCCCTCCACTTT
cdr3_aa: CASNSGVTNSPLHF

v_call: TRBV6-1
j_call: TRBJ2-7
d_call: TRBD2
clone_size: -
cdr3_nt: TGTGCCAGCAGTGAATCGGGACTAGCGAGCGAGCAGTACTTC
cdr3_aa: CASSESGLASEQYF

v_call: TRBV5-1
j_call: TRBJ2-1
d_call: -
clone_size: many
cdr3_nt: TGCGCCAGCAGGATAGTGGATGGGGGAATCGATGAGCAGTTCTTC
cdr3_aa: CASRIVDGGIDEQFF

v_call: TRBV19
j_call: TRBJ1-1
d_call: -
clone_size: many
cdr3_nt: TGTGCCACCCAAAGGCTAGGGGCGAACACTGAAGCTTTCTTT
cdr3_aa: CATQRLGANTEAFF

v_call: TRBV19
j_call: TRBJ1-6
d_call: -
clone_size: many
cdr3_nt: TGTGCCAGTAGTCCCCTGCGCCCTGTTTCACCCCTCCACTTT
cdr3_aa: CASSPLRPVSPLHF

v_call: TRBV9
j_call: TRBJ2-7
d_call: -
clone_size: -
cdr3_nt: TGTGCCAGCAGCTCCCAGGACGACTCCTACGAGCAGTACTTC
cdr3_aa: CASSSQDDSYEQYF

v_call: TRBV19
j_call: TRBJ2-7
d_call: -
clone_size: many
cdr3_nt: TGTGCCAGTAGTACTTCCCCGGACCCCTCCTACGAGCAGTACTTC
cdr3_aa: CASSTSPDPSYEQYF

v_call: TRBV30
j_call: TRBJ1-2
d_call: TRBD1
clone_size: many
cdr3_nt: TGTGCCTTCGACAGGGAGAGGGGCTATGGCTACACCTTC
cdr3_aa: CAFDRERGYGYTF

v_call: TRBV7-3
j_call: TRBJ1-6
d_call: -
clone_size: many
cdr3_nt: TGTGCCAGCAGCTTAACTCGGGAGAATTCACCCCTCCACTTT
cdr3_aa: CASSLTRENSPLHF

v_call: TRBV30
j_call: TRBJ1-3
d_call: -
clone_size: many
cdr3_nt: TGTGCCTGGAGGCCCCTCTCTGGAAACACCATATATTTT
cdr3_aa: CAWRPLSGNTIYF

v_call: TRBV6-2/TRBV6-3
j_call: TRBJ2-1
d_call: TRBD2
clone_size: -
cdr3_nt: TGTGCCACCAGGGGGACTAGCGGGATAATGAAGGCCTACAATGAGCAGTTCTTC
cdr3_aa: CATRGTSGIMKAYNEQFF

v_call: TRBV5-1
j_call: TRBJ2-5
d_call: TRBD2
clone_size: few
cdr3_nt: TGCGCCAGCAGCGGCGGGACTAGCGGGTTCCAAGAGACCCAGTACTTC
cdr3_aa: CASSGGTSGFQETQYF

v_call: TRBV11-3
j_call: TRBJ2-5
d_call: -
clone_size: many
cdr3_nt: TGTGCCAGCAGCCTCGACAGCGAAGAGACCCAGTACTTC
cdr3_aa: CASSLDSEETQYF

v_call: TRBV6-1
j_call: TRBJ2-7
d_call: TRBD1
clone_size: few
cdr3_nt: TGTGCCAGCAGTGGACGCCGGGACAGGGTCGCCTACGAGCAGTACTTC
cdr3_aa: CASSGRRDRVAYEQYF

v_call: TRBV11-3
j_call: TRBJ2-7
d_call: -
clone_size: few
cdr3_nt: TGTGCCAGCAGCTTAGAGCTACAGTCCTACGAGCAGTACTTC
cdr3_aa: CASSLELQSYEQYF

v_call: TRBV6-1
j_call: TRBJ2-1
d_call: TRBD1
clone_size: many
cdr3_nt: TGTGCCAGCAGAGCTCGAAGGGACAGGCTCTACAATGAGCAGTTCTTC
cdr3_aa: CASRARRDRLYNEQFF

v_call: TRBV28
j_call: TRBJ1-4
d_call: TRBD1
clone_size: -
cdr3_nt: TGTGCCAGCAGTTCCCCCGGGACAGGGGACGAAAAACTGTTTTTT
cdr3_aa: CASSSPGTGDEKLFF

v_call: TRBV20-1
j_call: TRBJ2-1
d_call: TRBD2
clone_size: few
cdr3_nt: TGCAGTGCTGCAGACCCCGGGACTAGCGGAAACAATGAGCAGTTCTTC
cdr3_aa: CSAADPGTSGNNEQFF

v_call: TRBV28
j_call: TRBJ2-7
d_call: -
clone_size: -
cdr3_nt: TGTGCCAGCAGTTTATCTGGACCCACATACGAGCAGTACTTC
cdr3_aa: CASSLSGPTYEQYF